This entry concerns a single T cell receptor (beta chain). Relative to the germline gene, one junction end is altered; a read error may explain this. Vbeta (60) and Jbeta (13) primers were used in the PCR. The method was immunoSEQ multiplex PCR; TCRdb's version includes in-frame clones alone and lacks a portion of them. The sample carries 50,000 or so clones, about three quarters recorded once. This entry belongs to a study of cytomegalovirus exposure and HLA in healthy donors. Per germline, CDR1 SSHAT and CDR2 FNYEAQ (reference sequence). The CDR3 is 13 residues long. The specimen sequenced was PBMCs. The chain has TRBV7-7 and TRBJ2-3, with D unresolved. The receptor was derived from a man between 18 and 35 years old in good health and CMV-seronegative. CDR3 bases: TGTGCTAGCAGCTTCCAGGTCACAGATACGCAGTATTTT. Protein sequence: CASSFQVTDTQYF.